The entry below describes one T cell receptor beta chain. It has no known antigen specificity. No base quality values were provided; no much bigger clone lies one nucleotide off. Enrolling through a virtual design, the prospective study's participants ranged in age from roughly 18 to 89 years and lived across 20 to 25 United States geographic areas. Cohort assignment in the prospective study relied on participant-reported clinical history from a screening survey and a study questionnaire. ImmuneRACE Cohort 3 recovered participants were defined by two consecutive negative NP/OP PCR tests, healthcare professional clearance, or symptom resolution. Each participant in the prospective study had whole blood, serum and a nasopharyngeal or oropharyngeal swab collected by mobile phlebotomists. Additional blood draws and questionnaires over an approximately 2-month period could optionally be provided by prospective study participants. Blood samples from the prospective study were shipped frozen or at room temperature prior to DNA extraction.

These data are taken from a study of blood T cell repertoires in COVID-19 (dated by TCRdb to 2020 to 2022). General notes on the study: The collaborator samples originated in the United States, Italy and Spain and spanned the acute and convalescent phases of COVID-19. Deeply sampled blood TCRbeta repertoires from subjects exposed to, actively infected with, or recovered from COVID-19 were included in the dataset. Where available, HLA class I and class II types were obtained from metadata supplied by the sample provider rather than from assay-based typing. The prospective study material was composed of cDNA or gDNA derived from T cells, B-cell-depleted T cells, or PBMCs. Samples were obtained from the ongoing ImmuneRACE study (first 160 participants) and from 1,254 subjects provided by 6 global collaborators. The sample metadata nearly always contained a de-identified subject ID, COVID-19 status, age in years and sex. The repertoires were released in a freely available public database meant as a resource for research on the immune response to SARS-CoV-2.

Beyond this particular receptor, the publication reports: The amount of clinical and demographic metadata varied by source and participant and was provided uncurated.

Via the germline V gene, CDR1 is MNHNS and CDR2 SASEGT. The junction carries 11 bases between V and J, which are trimmed by 2 bases and 0 bases respectively. From its cysteine to its phenylalanine, the CDR3 spans 16 amino acids. Solely the CDR3 DNA is kept, with 48 bases framed from the first base. TCRbeta CDR3 regions were amplified from genomic DNA by means of the immunoSEQ Assay, a bias-controlled multiplex PCR. Processing in the source paper ran as follows. Nucleated cell counts per sample were estimated from amplification of reference gene primers within the assay. To quantify the absolute abundance of each unique TCRbeta CDR3 rearrangement, sequence reads were collapsed and filtered. For each sample, productive Simpson clonality was calculated as the square root of Simpson's diversity index across productive rearrangements. This immuneACCESS table, as held by TCRdb, lists in-frame sequences with V and J called but not all clones. Of the missing ones, under half trace to an unresolved V gene in checked studies; the others have no known cause. D and trimming were read from the DNA, whereas the V and J calls and clone size are those reported in that table. The sample profile shows approximately 140,000 clones; approximately 86% of them were found once. The biggest ten clones account for under 2.5% of the sample.

Sequencing used PBMCs or T cells enriched from blood (not recorded which). The source of this sequence is a woman between 45 and 65 years old who had recovered from COVID-19. The chain is made from TRBV6-1 and TRBJ2-4; TRBD2 is perhaps the D gene, given 5 matching bases. For the CDR3, the sequence is CASSERPGLAKNIQYF. The nucleotides read TGTGCCAGCAGTGAACGCCCGGGGTTAGCCAAAAACATTCAGTACTTC.